What follows describes a single T cell receptor beta chain. Its antigen is still unknown. This sample is drawn from a study of OX40 agonist ivuxolimab in advanced cancers. Study as a whole: Dose-escalation subjects each had hepatocellular carcinoma, melanoma, renal cell or head and neck cancer. Study-level findings and limits: In the 0.1 to 3.0 mg/kg range, CD4+ and CD8+ blood T cells had expanded clonally by week 6. The study found that CD8+ T cells averaged more expanded clones than CD4+. At 0.1-3.0 mg/kg, partial responders had clonal expansion among the lowest observed.

CDR3 length: 14 residues. Germline V gene data show CDR1 as WSHSY and CDR2 as SAAADI. V lost 4 bases, J lost 5 bases, and 3 bases stayed unmatched. TCRdb's table, derived via immunoSEQ multiplex PCR, lists solely in-frame clones and lacks some. The sample lists around 80,000 clones; roughly 86% were seen once. The specimen comprised CD4+ or CD8+ T cells sorted from blood, sampled in a trial of the OX40 agonist ivuxolimab. The V and J genes are TRBV10-2 and TRBJ1-5; 9 nucleotides match TRBD1. This TCR came from an adult with an advanced solid tumor such as melanoma, head and neck, liver or kidney cancer. The CDR3 sequence: CASSVTGGYQPQHF. The DNA for the CDR3 is TGCGCCAGCAGTGTAACAGGGGGCTATCAGCCCCAGCATTTT.